These 31 T cell receptor beta chains were sequenced from one sample in a study of cytomegalovirus exposure and HLA in healthy donors. The PCR contained 60 Vbeta and 13 Jbeta primers. Repertoires were generated with immunoSEQ multiplex PCR, while TCRdb's copy carries only in-frame clones and drops some. The profile shows 150,000 to 200,000 clones, less than 80% of them singletons. The sequenced material came from PBMCs. These receptors were taken from a woman between 25 and 40 years old in good health and CMV-seropositive.

A few counts support this clone. The J gene is TRBJ2-3, the V gene TRBV4-3, with 7 bases matching TRBD2. V lost 0 bases, J lost 6 bases, and 9 bases stayed unmatched. Germline CDR1 LGHNA, CDR2 YSLEER. CDR3 size: 16 residues. The CDR3 DNA follows: TGCGCCAGCAGCCAAGATGGGGCAGCGGGGACGGATACGCAGTATTTT. Protein sequence: CASSQDGAAGTDTQYF.

This clone was recorded a few times. The rearrangement links TRBV11-2 to TRBJ2-1; 7 nucleotides match TRBD2. Germline V CDR1 and CDR2: SGHAT, FQNNGV. V lost 0 bases and J lost 6; bases outside the gene matches: 5. This CDR3 spans 15 amino acids. CDR3: CASSLEAGLVNEQFF. Here the CDR3 DNA reads TGTGCCAGCAGCTTAGAAGCGGGGCTAGTCAATGAGCAGTTCTTC.

V usage is TRBV13 and J usage is TRBJ2-7; tentatively, D is TRBD2 (6 bases). The CDR3 has 12 residues. Germline CDR1 reads PRHDT; CDR2 reads FYEKMQ (reference sequence). The V end lost 4 bases, the J end lost 6 bases, and 10 bases lay between the germline ends. The CDR3 nucleotides read TGTGCCAGCAGCTCGGGACTCAGCGAGCAGTACTTC. Amino acids: CASSSGLSEQYF.

Of note for this clone: The same CDR3 also results from other DNA sequences found in this sample. This rearrangement joins TRBV9 to TRBJ1-1, with a weak D call TRBD1 (6 bases). The CDR3 runs 13 residues. V shed 1 base and J shed 4 bases, with 8 bases lying between them. Per germline, CDR1 SGDLS and CDR2 YYNGEE. The CDR3 DNA reads as TGTGCCAGCAGCGTACAAGGGGGCACTGAAGCTTTCTTT. Its protein product is CASSVQGGTEAFF.

In its sample, this clone was seen once. This sequence joins TRBV19 and TRBJ1-5; possible D gene TRBD1, 6 bases. V was trimmed by 1 base and J by 3 bases, leaving 10 bases between them. This CDR3 has 15 residues. Looked up from germline, CDR1 is LNHDA and CDR2 is SQIVND (reference sequence). Written as DNA, the CDR3 is TGTGCCAGTAGTATAGGGGGGACATCCAATCAGCCCCAGCATTTT. Translating gives CASSIGGTSNQPQHF. Based on the CDR3 plus reference TRBV19 and TRBJ1-5, the full variable domain is DGGITQSPKYLFRKEGQNVTLSCEQNLNHDAMYWYRQDPGQGLRLIYYSQIVNDFQKGDIAEGYSVSREKKESFPLTVTSAQKNPTAFYLCASSIGGTSNQPQHFGDGTRLSIL.

The gene calls are TRBV18 and TRBJ1-3; D gene ambiguous. The V gene lost 0 bases and the J gene lost 1 base, with 10 bases spanning the gap. The CDR3 is 16 amino acids. The germline gives CDR1 KGHSH, CDR2 LQKENI. The CDR3 DNA follows: TGTGCCAGCTCACCACCGGCGGGTTCGTCTGGAAACACCATATATTTT. It translates to CASSPPAGSSGNTIYF.

The rearrangement joins TRBV2 to TRBJ1-5, with a weak D call TRBD1 (6 bases). There are 14 residues in the CDR3. Trimming left V 6 bases short and J 4 bases short, with 13 bases between. CDR1 is SNHLY and CDR2 is FYNNEI in the germline V gene. CDR3 nucleotides: TGTGCCAGCAGGGCAGGAACAGGGAATCAGCCCCAGCATTTT. Its protein product is CASRAGTGNQPQHF.

This chain links TRBV11-2 with TRBJ2-1, with a tentative D call TRBD2 (5 bases). The length of the CDR3 is 16 residues. Germline CDR1 reads SGHAT; CDR2 reads FQNNGV. V was shortened by 3 bases and J by 6 bases, with 18 bases between the two germline ends. CDR3 sequence (DNA): TGTGCCAGCAGCTTCGGTTCTAGCCTTCTTGGCAATGAGCAGTTCTTC. Translated: CASSFGSSLLGNEQFF.

As to this clone: The junction differs from germline at one of its ends, possibly a read error. The chain has TRBV7-9 and TRBJ1-2, with 9 bases lining up with TRBD1. CDR1 SEHNR and CDR2 FQNEAQ come from the germline V gene (reference sequence). This CDR3 has 17 amino acids. CDR3 loop: CSSSLLMITGGSKGYTF. The CDR3 DNA reads as TGTTCCAGCAGCCTACTAATGATAACAGGGGGCTCTAAGGGCTACACCTTC. Complete variable domain (other parts from reference TRBV7-9 and TRBJ1-2): DTGVSQNPRHKITKRGQNVTFRCDPISEHNRLYWYRQTLGQGPEFLTYFQNEAQLEKSRLLSDRFSAERPKGSFSTLEIQRTEQGDSAMYLCSSSLLMITGGSKGYTFGSGTRLTVV.

This clone turned up a few times. The CDR3 loop is CASRGDRVADTQYF. The CDR3 DNA sequence: TGTGCCAGCAGGGGGGACAGGGTTGCAGATACGCAGTATTTT. The V and J genes are TRBV7-9 and TRBJ2-3; 9 bases match TRBD1. V trimming: 6 bases; J trimming: 4 bases; junction bases outside the gene matches: 5. This CDR3 is built from 14 residues. Germline CDR1 and CDR2: SEHNR and FQNEAQ (reference sequence).

This chain uses TRBV2 with TRBJ1-2, with D possibly matching TRBD1 (5 bases). Germline V lookup: CDR1 SNHLY, CDR2 FYNNEI. The V end was cut by 8 bases, the J end by 4 bases, with 8 bases between. The CDR3 runs to 11 residues. CDR3 sequence reads: CASRGVYGYTF. DNA of the CDR3: TGTGCCAGCCGGGGGGTCTATGGCTACACCTTC.

This clone is a singleton in its sample. The chain couples TRBV7-9 to TRBJ2-2; D is undetermined. This CDR3 is built from 15 residues. The V and J ends lost 5 bases and 4 bases respectively, with 14 bases between them. The germline V gene encodes CDR1 SEHNR and CDR2 FQNEAQ (reference sequence). The CDR3 region has the DNA TGTGCCAGCAGCCTGACTGAGGTTTTCACCGGGGAGCTGTTTTTT. Protein: CASSLTEVFTGELFF.

V usage is TRBV4-2 and J usage is TRBJ1-1; 9 bases agree with TRBD1. Per the germline V gene, CDR1 is LGHNA and CDR2 is YNFKEQ. The CDR3 runs 14 residues. J lost 2 bases, V lost 4 bases, and 2 bases had no gene match. The DNA for the CDR3 is TGTGCCAGCAGCCCTACAGGGGGCAACACTGAAGCTTTCTTT. Its translation is CASSPTGGNTEAFF.

Turning to this clone: Additional DNA sequences in this sample encode the identical CDR3. The chain is built from TRBV4-3 and TRBJ1-1; D might be TRBD1 (5 bases). The CDR3 is 14 residues long. Germline V lookup: CDR1 LGHNA, CDR2 YSLEER. V lost 1 base and J 3 bases, leaving 9 bases between the germline ends. The CDR3 DNA is TGCGCCAGCAGCCAAGCGGGCAGGGACACTGAAGCTTTCTTT. Translation gives CASSQAGRDTEAFF.

This chain connects TRBV10-3 to TRBJ2-2; D is possibly TRBD2 (7 bases). Germline V gene data show CDR1 as ENHRY and CDR2 as SYGVKD. There are 19 residues in the CDR3. Trimming removed 7 bases from V and 1 base from J, with 25 bases in between. The CDR3 bases are TGTGCCATCACTCAATCGGGGGGCAGAGTAATAGGGAACACCGGGGAGCTGTTTTTT. Translating gives CAITQSGGRVIGNTGELFF.

The chain carries TRBV4-3 and TRBJ2-5, with D possibly being TRBD1 (7 bases). Germline CDR1 is LGHNA and CDR2 is YSLEER. Trimming pared 0 bases from V and 2 bases from J, leaving 13 bases between. This CDR3 spans 16 amino acids. The CDR3 loop reads CASSQEGGRGQETQYF. For the CDR3, the DNA is TGCGCCAGCAGCCAAGAGGGGGGCAGGGGGCAAGAGACCCAGTACTTC.

The chain joins TRBV25-1 to TRBJ2-4; 8 positions match TRBD2. Germline assignment: CDR1 MGHDK and CDR2 SYGVNS. After removal of 0 bases from V and 1 base from J, the junction contained 2 bases not matched to a gene. The CDR3 covers 16 residues. This chain's CDR3 is CASSEYRGGAKNIQYF. The CDR3 coding sequence is TGTGCCAGCAGTGAATATCGCGGGGGGGCCAAAAACATTCAGTACTTC.

This chain links TRBV5-6 with TRBJ1-3; maybe TRBD1 (6 bases). Trimming took 3 bases from V and 0 from J, leaving 10 bases between them. The CDR3 sequence is 15 residues long. Germline lookup yields CDR1 SGHDT and CDR2 YYEEEE. CDR3 amino acids: CASSSRGFSGNTIYF. Here the CDR3 DNA reads TGTGCCAGCAGCTCCAGGGGATTCTCTGGAAACACCATATATTTT.

The chain couples TRBV2 to TRBJ1-2, with TRBD1 matching over 8 bases. Germline lookup yields CDR1 SNHLY and CDR2 FYNNEI. V was pared by 1 base and J by 7 bases, with 2 bases of the junction left unmatched. The CDR3 contains 13 residues. As DNA, the CDR3 is TGTGCCAGCAGTGAAGGGACAGGGCCTGGCTACACCTTC. Amino acid sequence: CASSEGTGPGYTF.

The V call is TRBV6-4, the J call TRBJ1-1; TRBD1 aligns across 8 bases. Germline V lookup: CDR1 MRHNA, CDR2 SNTAGT. The ends lost 3 bases at V and 1 base at J; junction bases unmatched: 4. The CDR3 consists of 15 residues. The CDR3 region is CASSDSGTGNTEAFF. The DNA of the CDR3 is TGTGCCAGCAGTGATTCCGGGACAGGGAACACTGAAGCTTTCTTT.

The gene calls are TRBV5-4 and TRBJ2-7, with D perhaps matching TRBD2 (5 bases). V lost 4 bases to trimming and J lost 7 bases, with 21 bases between them. CDR3 length: 15 amino acids. In germline, CDR1 is SGHNT, CDR2 YYREEE (reference sequence). As DNA, the CDR3 is TGTGCCAGCAGCAACTCTTTAGGACTCCTACCTGAGCAGTACTTC. Amino acid sequence: CASSNSLGLLPEQYF.

This clone occurred once. This chain connects TRBV5-4 to TRBJ2-7; possibly TRBD2 for D (6 bases). This CDR3 is 16 amino acids long. The germline V and J ends were trimmed by 4 bases and 0 bases, with 17 bases remaining between them. CDR1 is SGHNT and CDR2 is YYREEE in the germline V gene (reference sequence). The CDR3 DNA is TGTGCCAGCAGCCCGGGACTCCTTTCTTACTCCTACGAGCAGTACTTC. Its protein is CASSPGLLSYSYEQYF.

The rearrangement links TRBV6-5 to TRBJ1-2, with a possible D match to TRBD1 (5 bases). The CDR3 runs to 16 residues. V was cut by 4 bases and J by 1 base, with 16 bases left in between. Germline V gene data show CDR1 as MNHEY and CDR2 as SVGAGI. CDR3: CASSFTWQGLNYGYTF. The CDR3 DNA reads as TGTGCCAGCAGTTTTACGTGGCAGGGCCTTAACTATGGCTACACCTTC.

CDR3 region: CASKSGFSGNTIYF. The CDR3 coding sequence is TGTGCCAGCAAATCGGGGTTCTCTGGAAACACCATATATTTT. V is TRBV27 and J is TRBJ1-3, with D unclear. From germline, CDR1 is MNHEY and CDR2 SMNVEV (reference sequence). The CDR3 has 14 amino acids. V lost 7 bases and J 0 bases, leaving 10 bases between the germline ends.

The genes are TRBV29-1 and TRBJ2-7; TRBD2 is a possible D gene (5 bases). The germline gives CDR1 SQVTM, CDR2 ANQGSEA. Trimming stripped 4 bases from V and 3 bases from J, with 10 bases between. The CDR3 length is 12 residues. The CDR3 DNA is TGCAGCGTTGTTCTGGCGGGCTACGAGCAGTACTTC. This translates into CSVVLAGYEQYF.

The J gene is TRBJ2-1, the V gene TRBV29-1, with 10 bases lining up with TRBD2. The V gene end was trimmed by 6 bases and the J gene end by 6 bases; junction bases not matched to a gene: 11. In germline, CDR1 is SQVTM, CDR2 ANQGSEA. The CDR3 spans 15 residues. DNA for the CDR3: TGCAGCGTCATTGGACTAGCGGAAGTCTTCAATGAGCAGTTCTTC. Encoded protein: CSVIGLAEVFNEQFF.

The chain couples TRBV29-1 to TRBJ2-1; TRBD2 matches 8 bases. Germline assignment: CDR1 SQVTM and CDR2 ANQGSEA. V dropped 7 bases and J dropped 9; count of bases not matched to a gene: 14. The CDR3 has 14 amino acids. CDR3 DNA sequence: TGCAGCGCTGGTTACGAGCGGGGGTTCGGTGAGCAGTTCTTC. Its translation: CSAGYERGFGEQFF.

The rearrangement joins TRBV29-1 to TRBJ2-1; 7 nucleotides align to TRBD2. The CDR3 has 12 amino acids. In germline, CDR1 is SQVTM, CDR2 ANQGSEA. The V gene end was trimmed by 7 bases and the J gene end by 4 bases; junction bases not matched to a gene: 4. CDR3 region: CSGEGGYNEQFF. The CDR3 DNA reads TGCAGCGGGGAGGGCGGGTACAATGAGCAGTTCTTC.

The V call is TRBV10-3, the J call TRBJ2-3; D is uncertain. From germline, CDR1 is ENHRY and CDR2 SYGVKD. CDR3 size: 15 residues. The V end was cut by 0 bases, the J end by 6 bases, with 13 bases between. The CDR3: CAISESLERSDTQYF. The CDR3 region has the DNA TGTGCCATCAGTGAGTCTTTAGAGAGGAGTGATACGCAGTATTTT.

This chain joins TRBV2 and TRBJ2-1, with D possibly called TRBD1 or TRBD2 (5 bases each). The CDR3 extends over 13 amino acids. Trimming cost V 5 bases and J 7 bases, with 12 bases left between them. Germline lookup yields CDR1 SNHLY and CDR2 FYNNEI. The CDR3: CASSQGELNEQFF. The CDR3 DNA reads TGTGCCAGCAGTCAAGGGGAGTTGAATGAGCAGTTCTTC.

The chain is built from TRBV4-2 and TRBJ2-7, with D unresolved. The CDR3 covers 15 residues. V was shortened by 1 base and J by 2 bases, with 12 bases between the two germline ends. Germline loops: CDR1 LGHNA, CDR2 YNFKEQ. This CDR3 reads CASSQGNTDTYEQYF. CDR3 bases: TGTGCCAGCAGCCAAGGTAACACCGACACCTACGAGCAGTACTTC.